The 11 T cell receptor beta chains reported below all come from one sample, sequenced in a study of blood T cells in healthy people across ages. Together with a sample-barcoded 5' primer, a J-beta primer mix was included in a second PCR lasting about 6 to 12 cycles. Using its own MiXCR run on the 5' RACE reads, TCRdb lists one record per CDR3 protein. The table lists around 1,000,000 distinct CDR3 sequences, under 40% of them singletons, with over 10% in the top ten. The source material was blood. These receptor sequences come from a man between 18 and 29 years old in good health.

This clonotype was seen more than once but under ten times. This chain uses TRBV20-1 with TRBJ1-2; D unclear. Trimming removed 6 bases at V and 0 bases at J, with 23 bases between. Germline loops: CDR1 DFQATT, CDR2 SNEGSKA (reference sequence). The CDR3 covers 17 residues. The CDR3 here is CSAKQGSSGKANYGYTF. The DNA of the CDR3 is TGCAGTGCCAAGCAAGGGTCTTCCGGGAAAGCTAACTATGGCTACACCTTC.

V is TRBV7-9 and J is TRBJ1-1; D unresolved. V lost 7 bases and J 3 bases, leaving 12 bases between the germline ends. CDR3 length: 13 amino acids. Germline V gives CDR1 SEHNR, CDR2 FQNEAQ (reference sequence). The chain's CDR3 is CASNSYGDTEAFF. CDR3 in DNA: TGTGCCAGCAACTCCTACGGGGACACTGAAGCTTTCTTT.

This chain uses TRBV20-1 with TRBJ2-3; no clear D. V was trimmed by 4 bases and J by 2 bases, leaving 10 bases between them. The V gene's germline CDR1 is DFQATT and CDR2 SNEGSKA (reference sequence). The CDR3 spans 13 residues. The DNA for the CDR3 is TGCAGTGCTACCAAGCAGGCCACAGATACGCAGTATTTT. Amino acids: CSATKQATDTQYF.

Turning to this clonotype: A much larger clone sits a single nucleotide away, making a read error possible. V usage is TRBV20-1 and J usage is TRBJ2-4; D perhaps matches TRBD2 (5 bases). The CDR3 extends over 11 amino acids. Deletions cut 3 bases from V and 15 bases from J, with 15 bases between. The germline V gene encodes CDR1 DFQATT and CDR2 SNEGSKA (reference sequence). The CDR3 bases are TGCAGTGCTAGTGCCCGGGGTACTGTGTACTTC. It yields the protein CSASARGTVYF.

This clonotype was observed a few times. The CDR3 sequence: CASRPSLAGASTDTQYF. The DNA for the CDR3 is TGCGCCAGCAGACCCTCTCTAGCGGGGGCCTCCACAGATACGCAGTATTTT. The chain combines TRBV5-1 with TRBJ2-3; 10 nucleotides agree with TRBD2. The V gene's germline CDR1 is SGHRS and CDR2 YFSETQ. With 5 bases clipped from V and 2 bases from J, the junction kept 11 bases outside the gene matches. The CDR3 spans 17 residues.

This clonotype was counted between two and nine times. The CDR3 spells CSVAGTSGAGDTQYF. DNA of the CDR3: TGCAGCGTCGCCGGGACTAGCGGGGCGGGGGATACGCAGTATTTT. This sequence joins TRBV29-1 and TRBJ2-3; 13 nucleotides agree with TRBD2. Germline values: CDR1 SQVTM, CDR2 ANQGSEA. V lost 6 bases, J lost 6 bases, and 9 bases stayed unmatched. The CDR3 has 15 residues.

This clonotype has only a few counts. The J gene is TRBJ1-5, the V gene TRBV7-2; no clear D gene. Trimming cost V 1 base and J 2 bases, with 9 bases left between them. The germline V gene encodes CDR1 SGHTA and CDR2 FQGNSA. This CDR3 region has 15 residues. This chain's CDR3 is CASSLGPGGNQPQHF. Written as DNA, the CDR3 is TGTGCCAGCAGCTTAGGTCCGGGAGGCAATCAGCCCCAGCATTTT.

This clonotype was detected a few times. This chain links TRBV12-3 or TRBV12-4 with TRBJ2-3; 7 bases are shared with TRBD2. Trimming removed 8 bases from V and 4 bases from J; junction bases left unmatched: 6. This CDR3 region has 13 residues. The CDR3 sequence is CASRRRGADTQYF. The CDR3 region has the DNA TGTGCCAGCCGCCGACGGGGGGCAGATACGCAGTATTTT.

The table lists this clonotype with a count of one. V is TRBV9 and J is TRBJ2-1; possibly TRBD2 for D (5 bases). Germline V gives CDR1 SGDLS, CDR2 YYNGEE. CDR3 length equals 14 residues. V lost 4 bases to trimming and J lost 9 bases, with 17 bases between them. DNA of the CDR3: TGTGCCAGCAGCCCCCTCGGCACACGGGGTGAGCAGTTCTTC. It translates to CASSPLGTRGEQFF.

The chain uses TRBV12-3 or TRBV12-4 and TRBJ2-2; D is undetermined. The CDR3 spans 14 residues. V shed 5 bases and J shed 0 bases, with 7 bases lying between them. The chain's CDR3 is CASSPPPNTGELFF. The CDR3 DNA reads TGTGCCAGCAGTCCCCCACCGAACACCGGGGAGCTGTTTTTT.

The chain joins TRBV27 to TRBJ1-5, with D hard to call. The V gene lost 3 bases and the J gene lost 0 bases, with 9 bases spanning the gap. CDR3 length equals 15 residues. In germline, CDR1 is MNHEY, CDR2 SMNVEV (reference sequence). In DNA form, the CDR3 reads TGTGCCAGCAGTTTTAAGGGATATAGCAATCAGCCCCAGCATTTT. This codes for CASSFKGYSNQPQHF.